The sequence of this T cell receptor beta chain was determined in a study of blood T cell repertoires in COVID-19 (dated by TCRdb to 2020 to 2022). Turning to the overall study: The collaborator samples originated in the United States, Italy and Spain and spanned the acute and convalescent phases of COVID-19. The material from the prospective study consisted of cDNA or gDNA derived from T cells, B-cell-depleted T cells, or PBMCs. The dataset comprised deeply sampled blood TCRbeta repertoires from subjects exposed to, actively infected with, or recovered from COVID-19. The repertoires were released in a freely available public database meant as a resource for research on the immune response to SARS-CoV-2. The samples were drawn from the first 160 participants of the ongoing ImmuneRACE study and from 1,254 subjects provided by 6 global collaborators. Sample metadata almost always included a de-identified subject ID, COVID-19 status, age in years and sex. Where available, HLA class I and class II types were obtained from metadata supplied by the sample provider rather than from assay-based typing.

Its CDR3 holds 12 amino acids, cysteine through phenylalanine. The sequence is cut down to CDR3 DNA, 36 bases in frame from base 1. From a lookup of the germline V gene (reference sequence), CDR1 and CDR2 are PRHDT and FYEKMQ. V is cut by 4 bases and J by 7 bases, and the space between the germline ends is 8 bases. Comments on this clone: The antigen it recognizes is unknown. Per-base qualities were not stored, and no clone one base away is much larger.

TCRbeta CDR3 regions were amplified from genomic DNA using the immunoSEQ Assay, a bias-controlled multiplex PCR. The authors' analysis ran thus. The number of nucleated cells in each sample was estimated from the amplification of reference gene primers within the assay. To quantify the absolute abundance of each unique TCRbeta CDR3 rearrangement, sequence reads were collapsed and filtered. Productive Simpson clonality was computed per sample as the square root of Simpson's diversity index over productive rearrangements. In its TCRdb copy, this immuneACCESS table keeps in-frame sequences only and misses some clones. Where compared with another copy, unresolved V genes explain less than half of these, and the others have no known cause. V, J and clone size derive from that table, while D and trimming were established from the DNA sequence. The sample table contains roughly 320,000 clones; only one count was recorded for 90% of them. The ten largest clones represent 3.9% of the sample.

Participants in the prospective study were aged about 18 to 100 years, lived in 20 to 30 United States geographic areas, and enrolled through a virtual design. Cohort assignment in the prospective study relied on participant-reported clinical history from a screening survey and a study questionnaire. Exposed participants were defined as having been in contact with someone with a PCR-confirmed or clinician-diagnosed COVID-19 case within 2 weeks of study entry. Mobile phlebotomists in the prospective study collected whole blood, serum and a nasopharyngeal or oropharyngeal swab from every participant. Prospective study participants could optionally give additional blood draws and questionnaires over an approximately 2-month period. Blood samples from the prospective study were shipped frozen or at room temperature prior to DNA extraction. Broad study findings and their caveats: How much clinical and demographic metadata was included differed by source and by participant, and the metadata was provided uncurated.

Sequencing was done on a sample of PBMCs or T cells enriched from blood (not recorded which). This clonotype originated in a woman in her 30s who had been exposed to COVID-19. This chain is built from TRBV13 and TRBJ1-5; too little of a D gene remains to name it. Here is the DNA: TGTGCCAGCAGCTCTGGCGGGCAGCCCCAGCATTTT. Its coded protein is CASSSGGQPQHF.